The 11 T cell receptor beta chains below were found in one sample sequenced in a study of blood T cell repertoires in COVID-19. Clones were sequenced by immunoSEQ multiplex PCR, and TCRdb holds only the in-frame ones, with some missing. This sample carries roughly 28,000 clones, around 81% of them seen once, and the ten largest clones take around 69%. The material sequenced was peripheral blood. The receptors originated from a man aged 65 to 79 with acute or convalescent COVID-19.

J is TRBJ1-2 and V is TRBV5-4; D possibly corresponds to TRBD1 (5 bases). The length of the CDR3 is 15 residues. Trimming took off 0 bases at V and 2 bases at J, with 11 bases between the two ends. CDR1 is SGHNT, CDR2 YYREEE, per germline (reference sequence). DNA of the CDR3: TGTGCCAGCAGCTTGGAGGCAGGGATGAACTATGGCTACACCTTC. It is translated as CASSLEAGMNYGYTF.

The rearrangement uses TRBV29-1 and TRBJ1-5; maybe TRBD1 (5 bases). This CDR3 region has 11 residues. Germline CDR1 is SQVTM and CDR2 is ANQGSEA. The V and J ends lost 6 bases and 7 bases respectively, with 10 bases between them. DNA for the CDR3: TGCAGCGTGGGTCAGGGCCAGCCCCAGCATTTT. It translates to CSVGQGQPQHF. The entire variable domain, with the rest obtained from reference TRBV29-1 and TRBJ1-5, is as follows: SAVISQKPSRDICQRGTSLTIQCQVDSQVTMMFWYRQQPGQSLTLIATANQGSEATYESGFVIDKFPISRPNLTFSTLTVSNMSPEDSSIYLCSVGQGQPQHFGDGTRLSIL.

This clone was recorded a few times. The chain carries TRBV10-1 and TRBJ1-1; TRBD1 matches 8 bases. Trimming at V came to 8 bases and at J to 4 bases, leaving 6 bases not matched to a gene. Germline CDR1 WNHNN, CDR2 SYGVQD (reference sequence). This CDR3 is 13 amino acids long. DNA of the CDR3: TGCGCCAGCTCCGGACAGGGAGGCACTGAAGCTTTCTTT. The encoded protein is CASSGQGGTEAFF.

This clone was seen a few times. The gene calls are TRBV2 and TRBJ1-6; D gene unclear. The V gene's germline CDR1 is SNHLY and CDR2 FYNNEI. V lost 7 bases and J 7 bases, leaving 11 bases between the germline ends. The CDR3 consists of 13 residues. CDR3 sequence (DNA): TGTGCCAGCACGAGGGTAGGGAATTCACCCCTCCACTTT. Its translation: CASTRVGNSPLHF.

The chain joins TRBV14 to TRBJ1-1; TRBD1 matches at 9 bases. CDR1 is SGHDN and CDR2 is FVKESK in the germline V gene. The CDR3 runs 16 residues. The V and J ends lost 4 bases and 4 bases, in that order; junction bases with no gene match: 10. The CDR3 reads CASSRTGTGRATEAFF. The DNA for the CDR3 is TGTGCCAGCAGCCGGACCGGGACAGGGAGGGCCACTGAAGCTTTCTTT.

The sample holds one count of this clone. The CDR3 DNA reads as TGTGCCAGTAGCCTAGGGGGTTGGGCTGAAGCTTTCTTT. Protein: CASSLGGWAEAFF. This sequence joins TRBV19 and TRBJ1-1, with D perhaps matching TRBD1 (6 bases). Trimming shortened V by 6 bases and J by 6 bases, and 14 bases separated the two germline ends. The CDR3 spans 13 residues. Germline CDR1 reads LNHDA; CDR2 reads SQIVND (reference sequence).

The chain combines TRBV6-6 with TRBJ1-5; D call uncertain. V was clipped by 2 bases and J by 0 bases, with 8 bases between them. Germline CDR1 MNHNY, CDR2 SVGAGI (reference sequence). CDR3 length equals 15 residues. The DNA for the CDR3 is TGTGCCAGCAGTTACGAGAAGTCTAGCAATCAGCCCCAGCATTTT. Protein sequence: CASSYEKSSNQPQHF.

The V call is TRBV20-1, the J call TRBJ1-5; no clear D gene. Trimming left V 3 bases short and J 5 bases short, with 8 bases between. The CDR3 has 12 amino acids. Germline V gene data show CDR1 as DFQATT and CDR2 as SNEGSKA (reference sequence). CDR3 coding DNA: TGCAGTGCTAGTGCCGGGGATCAGCCCCAGCATTTT. Its protein product is CSASAGDQPQHF.

V is TRBV7-6 and J is TRBJ2-5; 7 nucleotides match TRBD1. The ends lost 6 bases at V and 5 bases at J; junction bases unmatched: 12. Germline CDR1 reads SGHVS; CDR2 reads FNYEAQ. The CDR3 extends over 15 amino acids. The CDR3 coding sequence is TGTGCCAGCAGTCCTGACACAGGGGTCGGGGAGACCCAGTACTTC. As protein: CASSPDTGVGETQYF.

The J gene is TRBJ1-5, the V gene TRBV5-8; no clear D gene. Between the trimmed V and J ends, which lost 0 bases and 7 bases, there was a span of 11 bases. The CDR3 spans 14 residues. Germline V lookup: CDR1 SGHTS, CDR2 YDEGEE. For the CDR3, the DNA is TGTGCCAGCAGCTTGGCATCGGGATTACAGCCCCAGCATTTT. It translates to CASSLASGLQPQHF.

This chain links TRBV5-4 with TRBJ2-1, with a weak D call TRBD1 (5 bases). Per the germline V gene, CDR1 is SGHNT and CDR2 is YYREEE (reference sequence). The CDR3 spans 18 residues. V was cut by 4 bases and J by 2 bases, with 22 bases left in between. In DNA form, the CDR3 reads TGTGCCAGCAGCCCCTTGGCGGAACGGACATACCCCTACAATGAGCAGTTCTTC. Translation gives CASSPLAERTYPYNEQFF.